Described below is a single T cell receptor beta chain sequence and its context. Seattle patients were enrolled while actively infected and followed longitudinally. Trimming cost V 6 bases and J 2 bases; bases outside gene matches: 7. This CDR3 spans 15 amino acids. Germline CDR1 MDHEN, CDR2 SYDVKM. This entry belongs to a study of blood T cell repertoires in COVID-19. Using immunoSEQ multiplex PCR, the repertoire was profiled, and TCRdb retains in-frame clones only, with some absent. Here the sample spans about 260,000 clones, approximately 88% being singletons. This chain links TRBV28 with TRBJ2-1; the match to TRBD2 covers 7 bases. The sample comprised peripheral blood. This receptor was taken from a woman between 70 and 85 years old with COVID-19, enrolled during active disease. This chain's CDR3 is CASRIAGETYNEQFF. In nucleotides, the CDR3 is TGTGCCAGCAGGATCGCGGGAGAAACCTACAATGAGCAGTTCTTC. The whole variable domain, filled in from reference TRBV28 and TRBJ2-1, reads DVKVTQSSRYLVKRTGEKVFLECVQDMDHENMFWYRQDPGLGLRLIYFSYDVKMKEKGDIPEGYSVSREKKERFSLILESASTNQTSMYLCASRIAGETYNEQFFGPGTRLTVL.